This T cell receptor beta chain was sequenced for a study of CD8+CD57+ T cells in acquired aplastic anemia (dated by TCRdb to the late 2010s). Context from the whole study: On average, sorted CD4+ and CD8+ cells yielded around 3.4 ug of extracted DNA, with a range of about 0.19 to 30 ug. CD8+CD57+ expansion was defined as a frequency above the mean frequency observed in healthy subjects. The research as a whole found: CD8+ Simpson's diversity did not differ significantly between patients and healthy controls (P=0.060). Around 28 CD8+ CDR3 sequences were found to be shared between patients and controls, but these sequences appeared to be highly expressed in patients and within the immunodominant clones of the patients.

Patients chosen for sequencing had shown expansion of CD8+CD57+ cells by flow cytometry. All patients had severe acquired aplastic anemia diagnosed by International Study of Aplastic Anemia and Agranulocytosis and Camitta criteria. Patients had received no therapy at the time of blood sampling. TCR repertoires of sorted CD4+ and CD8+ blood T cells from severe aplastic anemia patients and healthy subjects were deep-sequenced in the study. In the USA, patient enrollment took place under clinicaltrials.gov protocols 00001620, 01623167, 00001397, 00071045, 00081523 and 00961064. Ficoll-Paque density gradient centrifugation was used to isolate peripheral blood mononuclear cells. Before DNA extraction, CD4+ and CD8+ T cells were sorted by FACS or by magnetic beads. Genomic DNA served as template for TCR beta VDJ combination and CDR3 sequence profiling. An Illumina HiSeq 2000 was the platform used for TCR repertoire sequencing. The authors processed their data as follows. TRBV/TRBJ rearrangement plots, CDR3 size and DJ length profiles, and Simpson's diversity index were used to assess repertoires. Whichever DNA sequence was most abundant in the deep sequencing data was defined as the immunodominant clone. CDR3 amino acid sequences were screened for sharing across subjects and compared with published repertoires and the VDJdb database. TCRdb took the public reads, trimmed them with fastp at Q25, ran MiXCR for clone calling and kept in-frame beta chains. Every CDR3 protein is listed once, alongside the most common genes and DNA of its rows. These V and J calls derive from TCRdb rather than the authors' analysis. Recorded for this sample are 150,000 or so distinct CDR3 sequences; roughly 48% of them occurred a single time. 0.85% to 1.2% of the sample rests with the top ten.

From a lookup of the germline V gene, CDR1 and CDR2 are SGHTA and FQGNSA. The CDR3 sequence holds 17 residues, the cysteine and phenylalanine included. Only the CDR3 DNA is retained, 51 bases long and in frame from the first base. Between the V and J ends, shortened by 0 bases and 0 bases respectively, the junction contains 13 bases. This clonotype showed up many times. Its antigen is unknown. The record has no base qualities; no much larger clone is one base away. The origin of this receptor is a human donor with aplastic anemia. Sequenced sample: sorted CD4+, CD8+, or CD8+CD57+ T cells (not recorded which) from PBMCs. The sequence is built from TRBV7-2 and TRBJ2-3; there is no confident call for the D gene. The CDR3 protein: CASSLAPPATSTDTQYF. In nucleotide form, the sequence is TGTGCCAGCAGCTTAGCTCCGCCGGCCACTAGCACAGATACGCAGTATTTT.